This TCR beta chain appears in the sequencing data of a study of T cells in localized non-small cell lung cancer (dated by TCRdb to 2020 to 2021). Broadly, across the study: Comparing tumors with uninvolved tumor-adjacent lungs, the study looked at the T cell repertoires of 236 patients with early-stage NSCLC. The cohort was made up of 200 to 250 treatment-naive NSCLC patients whose localized lung tumors had been resected. Of the NSCLC patients, around 130 were male and approximately 110 were female, and the mean age was approximately 66 years. Broad study findings and their caveats: Uninvolved tumor-adjacent lung showed the highest T cell clonality, higher than tumor, which suggests more focused antigenic responses in the adjacent lung. A median of 57 of the top 100 tumor clones were detected in paired uninvolved adjacent lung, and around 27 of these tumor clones were also found among the top 100 clones of the paired uninvolved adjacent lung. Because multi-region tumor sequencing was not performed, intratumor heterogeneity could not be ruled out. Longer overall survival was associated with higher T cell density in blood, whereas shorter survival was associated with higher clonality in adjacent lung. Because the study design was exploratory, TCR variables were selected using unadjusted p-values without false-discovery rate correction.

The immunoSEQ Assay was used to sequence TCR beta CDR3 regions from DNA. Processing in the source paper ran as follows. To compute T cell density, TCR beta template counts were normalized to usable DNA, which was estimated by amplifying housekeeping genes. Using the preseqR package, richness was estimated by extrapolating to 120,000 templates for tissue samples and 400,000 templates for PBMC samples. Clonality was defined by subtracting Pielou's evenness from one. Tissue-enriched TCRs were identified by differential abundance testing using productive amino-acid clonotypes, minimum total count 5 and alpha 0.1. The Jaccard Index and the Morisita Overlap Index were used to measure how much the repertoires overlapped between compartments. GLIPH grouped TCR beta CDR3s together with public tetramer-defined viral CDR3s, and a viral motif had to include at least three viral sequences and show V-gene enrichment. TCRdb obtained this table from immuneACCESS and retained in-frame rearrangements with V and J assigned. These tables miss some clones; where compared with another copy, unresolved V genes account for less than half of the shortfall, and the remainder is unexplained. The V and J calls and clone size were taken over from that table, and D and trimming were inferred from the DNA. The sample profile shows tens of thousands of clones; 65% to 85% of them were found once. 8% to 10% of the sample rests with the top ten.

V is shortened by 2 bases, J by 10 bases, and the region joining them spans 11 bases. Looking up the germline V gene (reference sequence) yields CDR1 MNHNY and CDR2 SVGAGI. CDR3 length: 12 amino acids, cysteine to phenylalanine. Here the CDR3 DNA is all that survives: 36 bases in frame from base 1. At diagnosis, peripheral blood, uninvolved tumor-adjacent lung and tumor were collected and were preserved as a mix of fresh-frozen and FFPE material. For TCR repertoire profiling, blood samples were analyzed as peripheral blood mononuclear cells. This clone appeared a single time. Which antigen it targets is not known. There are no base qualities to consult, and no much larger clone falls within one base.

The rearranged segments are TRBV6-6 and TRBJ1-1; a tentative D match to TRBD1 spans 5 bases. This TCR came from a female donor older than 55 with stage I lung adenocarcinoma. Source: peripheral blood, taken before any cancer treatment. The CDR3 region has the sequence CASSYPGGVAFF. Read as DNA, the sequence is TGTGCCAGCAGTTACCCCGGGGGTGTAGCTTTCTTT.